These 28 T cell receptor beta chains originate from one sample sequenced in a study of Tregs in tolerant kidney transplant recipients (dated by TCRdb to the late 2010s). The library was generated by the immunoSEQ multiplex PCR assay. Sourced from immuneACCESS, this table was stored by TCRdb with only in-frame sequences that have V and J called. A share of the clones is absent; for the studies checked, an unresolved V gene accounts for under half, and the remainder has no known explanation. The sample yields some 250,000 clones; about 80% were counted once. 0.55% to 0.65% of the sample comes from the top ten. Sequences were obtained from CD4+ T cells from blood. The receptors originated from a human donor in good health.

The rearrangement links TRBV30 to TRBJ2-5, with TRBD1 as a possible D gene (6 bases). The V and J ends lost 0 bases and 3 bases respectively, with 14 bases between them. Looked up from germline, CDR1 is GTSNPN and CDR2 is SVGIG (reference sequence). The CDR3 length is 15 residues. CDR3 protein: CAWSVQGLVEETQYF. In nucleotides, the CDR3 is TGTGCCTGGAGTGTACAGGGATTGGTGGAAGAGACCCAGTACTTC. Drawing the rest from reference TRBV30 and TRBJ2-5, the complete variable domain is SQTIHQWPATLVQPVGSPLSLECTVEGTSNPNLYWYRQAAGRGLQLLFYSVGIGQISSEVPQNLSASRPQDRQFILSSKKLLLSDSGFYLCAWSVQGLVEETQYFGPGTRLLVL.

The table lists this clone with a few counts. The chain has TRBV4-2 and TRBJ1-6; 7 bases are a match to TRBD1. CDR3 size: 15 residues. Germline V gene data show CDR1 as LGHNA and CDR2 as YNFKEQ. The J segment lost 8 bases and the V segment lost 4 bases, leaving 8 bases of the junction unmatched. The CDR3 region has the DNA TGTGCCAGCAGCCTCGACAGGGAATATGATTCACCCCTCCACTTT. This codes for CASSLDREYDSPLHF.

This clone was detected only a few times. The V gene is TRBV10-3, the J gene TRBJ2-5; possible D gene TRBD2, 6 bases. Trimming pared 4 bases from V and 3 bases from J, leaving 9 bases between. This CDR3 region has 13 residues. Per the germline V gene, CDR1 is ENHRY and CDR2 is SYGVKD. CDR3 nucleotides: TGTGCCATCAGTGCGGGCGGGGAAGAGACCCAGTACTTC. Its protein is CAISAGGEETQYF.

The genes are TRBV2 and TRBJ1-6; D not resolved. CDR1 is SNHLY and CDR2 is FYNNEI in the germline V gene. The CDR3 has 11 residues. V was pared by 4 bases and J by 9 bases, with 4 bases between. The CDR3, as DNA: TGTGCCAGCAGTGGGGGTTCACCCCTCCACTTT. Protein product: CASSGGSPLHF. Combining the CDR3 with reference TRBV2 and TRBJ1-6 gives the whole variable domain EPEVTQTPSHQVTQMGQEVILRCVPISNHLYFYWYRQILGQKVEFLVSFYNNEISEKSEIFDDQFSVERPDGSNFTLKIRSTKLEDSAMYFCASSGGSPLHFGNGTRLTVT.

The chain combines TRBV29-1 with TRBJ2-7, with D possibly being TRBD1 (6 bases). V was trimmed by 6 bases and J by 1 base, leaving 16 bases between them. The germline V gene has CDR1 SQVTM and CDR2 ANQGSEA. This CDR3 region has 14 residues. The CDR3 here is CSVKPGQGSYEQYF. The DNA for the CDR3 is TGCAGCGTCAAACCGGGACAAGGGTCCTACGAGCAGTACTTC.

Points on this clone: One junction end does not reproduce the germline sequence, and a read error may be involved. The chain employs TRBV25-1 and TRBJ1-2; 7 nucleotides match TRBD1. CDR3 length: 12 residues. Germline loops: CDR1 MGHDK, CDR2 SYGVNS. The chain's CDR3 is CASSENRGPEYF. The CDR3 DNA is TGTGCCAGCAGTGAGAACAGGGGTCCCGAATACTTC.

This rearrangement joins TRBV18 to TRBJ2-7; 7 bases are shared with TRBD1. Germline CDR1 KGHSH, CDR2 LQKENI. V was pared by 3 bases and J by 2 bases, with 7 bases of the junction left unmatched. The CDR3 contains 15 residues. The CDR3 loop is CASSPGTEIPYEQYF. CDR3 in DNA: TGTGCCAGCTCACCCGGGACAGAAATTCCCTACGAGCAGTACTTC.

The V call is TRBV11-2, the J call TRBJ2-7; a weak D match, TRBD1 (6 bases). Germline CDR1 reads SGHAT; CDR2 reads FQNNGV. Trimming shortened V by 3 bases and J by 7 bases, and 16 bases separated the two germline ends. The CDR3 totals 14 residues. The CDR3 nucleotides are TGTGCCAGCAGCTTTGGGGGCGCCTTCAGGGAGCAGTACTTC. Translating gives CASSFGGAFREQYF. Looking up the rest from reference TRBV11-2 and TRBJ2-7 gives the full variable domain: EAGVAQSPRYKIIEKRQSVAFWCNPISGHATLYWYQQILGQGPKLLIQFQNNGVVDDSQLPKDRFSAERLKGVDSTLKIQPAKLEDSAVYLCASSFGGAFREQYFGPGTRLTVT.

This chain links TRBV6-5 with TRBJ1-2, with D perhaps TRBD1 (5 bases). This CDR3 contains 14 residues. Trimming took 5 bases from V and 5 from J, leaving 15 bases between them. CDR1 and CDR2 from the germline V gene are MNHEY and SVGAGI. CDR3 loop: CASSALGVGYGYTF. The DNA of the CDR3 is TGTGCCAGCAGTGCACTGGGGGTAGGGTATGGCTACACCTTC.

The chain couples TRBV19 to TRBJ1-2; D uncertain. Germline values: CDR1 LNHDA, CDR2 SQIVND (reference sequence). The CDR3 has 14 residues. Trimming removed 6 bases from V and 8 bases from J, with 19 bases in between. The CDR3 nucleotides read TGTGCCAGTAGATCTCCCGGACTGGTGTGGGGCTACACCTTC. Its translation: CASRSPGLVWGYTF.

A remark on this clone: The DNA is omitted, as the CDR3 cannot be located on it reliably, and the CDR3 follows TCRdb's listing. The chain is built from TRBV12-1 and TRBJ2-1. TRBV12-1 is a pseudogene locus. The CDR3 is 16 residues long, ends included. CDR3 sequence reads: CASSFVGQGADNEQFF.

The J gene is TRBJ1-1, the V gene TRBV6-6; D uncertain. Looked up from germline, CDR1 is MNHNY and CDR2 is SVGAGI (reference sequence). The CDR3 runs to 14 residues. The germline V and J ends were trimmed by 2 bases and 0 bases, with 7 bases remaining between them. CDR3 sequence reads: CASSYRPMNTEAFF. CDR3 sequence (DNA): TGTGCCAGCAGTTACCGCCCCATGAACACTGAAGCTTTCTTT.

The J gene is TRBJ1-2, the V gene TRBV7-9; TRBD1 matches at 9 bases. The V and J ends lost 6 bases and 2 bases, in that order; junction bases with no gene match: 7. Germline loops: CDR1 SEHNR, CDR2 FQNEAQ (reference sequence). This CDR3 is built from 15 residues. The CDR3 here is CASRRGQGPNYGYTF. In nucleotides, the CDR3 is TGTGCCAGCAGGCGGGGACAGGGCCCAAACTATGGCTACACCTTC.

Remarks on this clone: Other DNA variants within this sample encode the same CDR3. The V call is TRBV6-6, the J call TRBJ2-7; TRBD1 agrees at 7 bases. CDR3 length: 13 residues. The trim removed 6 bases at V and 2 bases at J, leaving 4 bases unmatched. The germline V gene has CDR1 MNHNY and CDR2 SVGAGI (reference sequence). CDR3 sequence reads: CASSPGTAYEQYF. The CDR3 nucleotides read TGTGCCAGCAGCCCCGGGACAGCCTACGAGCAGTACTTC.

The chain employs TRBV2 and TRBJ1-5; 9 bases fit TRBD1. The germline gives CDR1 SNHLY, CDR2 FYNNEI. This CDR3 is 16 amino acids long. Germline trimming cut 7 bases from V and 3 bases from J; bases unmatched to any gene: 10. This chain's CDR3 is CASKREGQGSNQPQHF. In DNA, the CDR3 is TGTGCCAGCAAGAGAGAGGGACAGGGATCCAATCAGCCCCAGCATTTT.

The chain has TRBV6-6 and TRBJ2-3; possible D gene TRBD1, 6 bases. V lost 5 bases to trimming and J lost 2 bases, with 11 bases between them. Per the germline V gene, CDR1 is MNHNY and CDR2 is SVGAGI (reference sequence). CDR3 length equals 14 residues. The CDR3 here is CASSRAGATDTQYF. The CDR3 DNA sequence: TGTGCCAGCAGTCGGGCAGGGGCCACAGATACGCAGTATTTT.

The chain joins TRBV7-2 to TRBJ2-7; D possibly uses TRBD1 or TRBD2 (5 bases each). The V gene's germline CDR1 is SGHTA and CDR2 FQGNSA. The V end lost 5 bases, the J end lost 3 bases, and 17 bases lay between the germline ends. The length of the CDR3 is 15 residues. This chain's CDR3 is CASSPPSGTVYEQYF. The DNA for the CDR3 is TGTGCCAGCAGCCCGCCCTCCGGGACGGTCTACGAGCAGTACTTC.

This clone was counted only a few times. The V and J genes are TRBV5-4 and TRBJ2-7; D perhaps matches TRBD1 (6 bases). The ends were cut back, 3 bases at V and 2 bases at J, with 15 bases in the middle. Germline loops: CDR1 SGHNT, CDR2 YYREEE (reference sequence). The CDR3 has 15 amino acids. CDR3 amino acids: CASSSQGGAAYEQYF. The CDR3, as DNA: TGTGCCAGCAGCTCACAGGGTGGAGCTGCCTACGAGCAGTACTTC.

J is TRBJ2-7 and V is TRBV18, with a possible D match to TRBD1 (6 bases). Germline CDR1 KGHSH, CDR2 LQKENI. Trimming cost V 2 bases and J 6 bases, with 11 bases left between them. The CDR3 runs to 13 residues. The CDR3 nucleotides are TGTGCCAGCTCACCAGACAGGTTTGGCGAGCAGTACTTC. This gives the protein CASSPDRFGEQYF.

The CDR3 sequence: CASSFGRLNYGYTF. In DNA form, the CDR3 reads TGCGCCAGCAGCTTCGGCCGGCTTAACTATGGCTACACCTTC. V gene TRBV5-1 combines with J gene TRBJ1-2; D gene uncertain. V lost 2 bases and J lost 1, with 9 bases in between. The V gene's germline CDR1 is SGHRS and CDR2 YFSETQ. This CDR3 region has 14 residues.

The J gene is TRBJ2-7, the V gene TRBV5-1; TRBD2 aligns across 9 bases. The junction had 6 bases not matched to a gene; V was cut back by 3 bases and J by 2 bases. The CDR3 covers 15 residues. The germline V gene encodes CDR1 SGHRS and CDR2 YFSETQ. CDR3 DNA sequence: TGCGCCAGCAGCTCTAGCGGGGCGGGCCCCTACGAGCAGTACTTC. It is translated as CASSSSGAGPYEQYF.

The chain recombines TRBV19 with TRBJ2-6, with 9 bases identical to TRBD1. CDR1 is LNHDA, CDR2 SQIVND, per germline (reference sequence). The CDR3 has 18 amino acids. J was trimmed by 2 bases and V by 3 bases; bases with no gene match: 8. The CDR3 is CASSIRQGGQAGANVLTF. The CDR3 coding sequence is TGTGCCAGTAGTATCAGACAGGGGGGACAGGCTGGGGCCAACGTCCTGACTTTC.

The chain carries TRBV5-1 and TRBJ2-2, with 8 bases lining up with TRBD2. The V and J ends lost 4 bases and 1 base, in that order; junction bases with no gene match: 6. The length of the CDR3 is 16 residues. Germline lookup yields CDR1 SGHRS and CDR2 YFSETQ. CDR3 DNA sequence: TGCGCCAGCAGCCTCCTACTAGCGGAGAACACCGGGGAGCTGTTTTTT. Translating it yields CASSLLLAENTGELFF.

The chain recombines TRBV12-5 with TRBJ2-3; 11 nucleotides align to TRBD1. Trimming cost V 8 bases and J 6 bases; bases outside gene matches: 4. From germline, CDR1 is LGHNT and CDR2 FRNRAP. The CDR3 is made up of 13 amino acids. The CDR3 loop reads CASSGQGVDTQYF. CDR3 nucleotide sequence: TGTGCTAGTTCGGGACAGGGGGTGGATACGCAGTATTTT.

V is TRBV11-2 and J is TRBJ1-1; D gene ambiguous. With 5 bases removed from V and 4 bases from J, the gap between germline ends came to 17 bases. Germline assignment: CDR1 SGHAT and CDR2 FQNNGV. The CDR3 is 15 amino acids. The CDR3 loop reads CASSKPGAPGTEAFF. CDR3 coding DNA: TGTGCCAGCAGCAAACCGGGCGCCCCGGGCACTGAAGCTTTCTTT. Looking up the rest from reference TRBV11-2 and TRBJ1-1 gives the full variable domain: EAGVAQSPRYKIIEKRQSVAFWCNPISGHATLYWYQQILGQGPKLLIQFQNNGVVDDSQLPKDRFSAERLKGVDSTLKIQPAKLEDSAVYLCASSKPGAPGTEAFFGQGTRLTVV.

The chain combines TRBV5-4 with TRBJ2-7; tentatively, D is TRBD1 (5 bases). The CDR3 runs 14 residues. The ends were cut back, 1 base at V and 7 bases at J, with 15 bases in the middle. The germline V gene encodes CDR1 SGHNT and CDR2 YYREEE (reference sequence). CDR3 nucleotides: TGTGCCAGCAGCTTGTCGTGGGGCGGTGAAGAGCAGTACTTC. Its protein is CASSLSWGGEEQYF.

The chain employs TRBV25-1 and TRBJ2-5; 7 bases are a match to TRBD2. V lost 4 bases to trimming and J lost 7 bases; unmatched junction nucleotides: 9. From germline, CDR1 is MGHDK and CDR2 SYGVNS. This CDR3 contains 14 residues. CDR3 protein: CASSALGRVGTQYF. For the CDR3, the DNA is TGTGCCAGCAGTGCCTTGGGGAGGGTAGGGACCCAGTACTTC.

The chain joins TRBV19 to TRBJ1-1; 7 bases agree with TRBD1. This CDR3 is built from 15 residues. Germline V lookup: CDR1 LNHDA, CDR2 SQIVND (reference sequence). After removal of 5 bases from V and 0 bases from J, the junction contained 6 bases not matched to a gene. Here the CDR3 reads CASSVRQGVNTEAFF. The CDR3 nucleotides read TGTGCCAGTAGTGTACGACAGGGAGTGAACACTGAAGCTTTCTTT.